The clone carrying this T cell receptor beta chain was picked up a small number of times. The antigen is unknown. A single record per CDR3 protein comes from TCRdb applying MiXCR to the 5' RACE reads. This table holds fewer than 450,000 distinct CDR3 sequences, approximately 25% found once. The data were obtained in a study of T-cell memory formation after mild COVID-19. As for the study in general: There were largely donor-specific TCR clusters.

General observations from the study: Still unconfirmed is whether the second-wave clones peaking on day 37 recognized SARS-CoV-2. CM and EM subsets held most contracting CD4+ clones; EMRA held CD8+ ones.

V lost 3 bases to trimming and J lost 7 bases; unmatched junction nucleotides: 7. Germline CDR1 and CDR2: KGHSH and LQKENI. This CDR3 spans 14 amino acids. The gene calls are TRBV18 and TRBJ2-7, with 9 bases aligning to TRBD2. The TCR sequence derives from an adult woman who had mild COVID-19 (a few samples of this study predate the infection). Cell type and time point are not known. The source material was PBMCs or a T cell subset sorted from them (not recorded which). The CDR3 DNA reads TGTGCCAGCTCACCCGGGACTAGCCTGAGGGAGCAGTACTTC. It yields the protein CASSPGTSLREQYF.